Presented here are 7 T cell receptor beta chains from one specimen sequenced in a study of cytomegalovirus exposure and HLA in healthy donors. The PCR employed 60 Vbeta primers together with 13 Jbeta primers. Some clones are missing from TCRdb's copy, which holds only in-frame ones; the method was immunoSEQ multiplex PCR. The sample contains more than 150,000 clones, 80% of which appear only once. Specimen: PBMCs. Receptors were obtained from a boy younger than 18 in good health and CMV-seronegative.

The chain recombines TRBV6-5 with TRBJ2-3; D remains ambiguous. CDR3 length: 14 amino acids. Trimming removed 3 bases from V and 3 bases from J, with 10 bases in between. Germline V gene sequence: CDR1 MNHEY, CDR2 SVGAGI. CDR3 protein: CASSYAVETDTQYF. DNA for the CDR3: TGTGCCAGCAGTTATGCGGTCGAAACAGATACGCAGTATTTT.

This chain links TRBV29-1 with TRBJ2-3, with D perhaps matching TRBD2 (5 bases). CDR3 size: 13 residues. CDR1 is SQVTM and CDR2 is ANQGSEA in the germline V gene. Trimming left V 6 bases short and J 5 bases short, with 15 bases between. CDR3 in amino acids: CSVRPLSGDTQYF. The CDR3 bases are TGCAGCGTCCGTCCCTTGAGCGGAGATACGCAGTATTTT.

This rearrangement joins TRBV29-1 to TRBJ1-1; TRBD1 is a possible D gene (5 bases). Germline V gene lookup returns CDR1 SQVTM and CDR2 ANQGSEA. The CDR3 length is 14 residues. V lost 3 bases and J 3 bases, leaving 14 bases between the germline ends. CDR3: CSVDGGAYHTEAFF. In DNA form, the CDR3 reads TGCAGCGTTGATGGAGGGGCCTACCACACTGAAGCTTTCTTT.

The V and J genes are TRBV19 and TRBJ1-4; D remains ambiguous. Trimming left V 9 bases short and J 0 bases short, with 11 bases between. Looked up from germline, CDR1 is LNHDA and CDR2 is SQIVND (reference sequence). The CDR3 runs to 14 residues. The CDR3 DNA follows: TGTGCCAGCCGTGGGCTTTCAACTAATGAAAAACTGTTTTTT. This sequence encodes CASRGLSTNEKLFF.

The chain is built from TRBV10-3 and TRBJ1-3, with TRBD1 as a possible D gene (6 bases). The germline V and J ends were trimmed by 6 bases and 0 bases, with 12 bases remaining between them. The CDR3 extends over 15 amino acids. Germline-derived CDR1 and CDR2 are ENHRY and SYGVKD. CDR3 sequence reads: CAISRGRSSGNTIYF. In DNA form, the CDR3 reads TGTGCCATCAGCAGGGGACGGAGCTCTGGAAACACCATATATTTT.

This sequence joins TRBV5-1 and TRBJ1-6; possible D gene TRBD1, 5 bases. Trimming took off 0 bases at V and 0 bases at J, with 10 bases between the two ends. CDR1 and CDR2 from the germline V gene are SGHRS and YFSETQ. The CDR3 spans 17 residues. The CDR3 is CASSLEGPSSYNSPLHF. CDR3 nucleotide sequence: TGCGCCAGCAGCTTGGAGGGGCCGAGCTCCTATAATTCACCCCTCCACTTT.

The V and J genes are TRBV12-5 and TRBJ1-5; a weak D match, TRBD1 (6 bases). This CDR3 has 15 residues. V was cut by 3 bases and J by 4 bases, with 13 bases left in between. CDR1 LGHNT and CDR2 FRNRAP come from the germline V gene. The CDR3 region is CASGFEDSRNQPQHF. CDR3 nucleotides: TGTGCTAGTGGTTTCGAGGACAGTAGGAATCAGCCCCAGCATTTT. Full variable domain (missing parts from reference TRBV12-5 and TRBJ1-5): DARVTQTPRHKVTEMGQEVTMRCQPILGHNTVFWYRQTMMQGLELLAYFRNRAPLDDSGMPKDRFSAEMPDATLATLKIQPSEPRDSAVYFCASGFEDSRNQPQHFGDGTRLSIL.